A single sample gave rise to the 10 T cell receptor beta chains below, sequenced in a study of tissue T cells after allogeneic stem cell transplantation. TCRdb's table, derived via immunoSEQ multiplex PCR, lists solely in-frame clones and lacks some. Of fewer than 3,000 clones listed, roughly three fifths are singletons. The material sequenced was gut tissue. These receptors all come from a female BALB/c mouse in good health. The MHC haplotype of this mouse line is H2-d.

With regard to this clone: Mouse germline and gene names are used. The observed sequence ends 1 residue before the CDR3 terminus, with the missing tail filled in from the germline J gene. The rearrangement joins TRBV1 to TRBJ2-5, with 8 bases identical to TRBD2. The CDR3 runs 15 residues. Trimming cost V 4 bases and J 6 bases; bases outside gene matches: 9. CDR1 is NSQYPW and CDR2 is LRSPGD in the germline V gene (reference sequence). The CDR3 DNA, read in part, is TGCACCTGCAGTGGCTGGGGGGACGGAAGGGACACCCAGTAC. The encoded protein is CTCSGWGDGRDTQY. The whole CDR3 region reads CTCSGWGDGRDTQYF.

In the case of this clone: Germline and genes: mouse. Incomplete CDR3 DNA: TGTGCCAGCAGCGCCACAGATAACCAAGACACCCAGTAC. Translated, it gives CASSATDNQDTQY. The whole CDR3 is CASSATDNQDTQYF. The chain uses TRBV13-1 and TRBJ2-5; D is unclear. The read gets to within 1 residue of the CDR3 end, and the germline J gene fills in the rest. V gave up 5 bases and J gave up 0 bases, with 10 bases separating them. Per the germline V gene, CDR1 is NSHNY and CDR2 is SYGAGN. CDR3 size: 14 residues.

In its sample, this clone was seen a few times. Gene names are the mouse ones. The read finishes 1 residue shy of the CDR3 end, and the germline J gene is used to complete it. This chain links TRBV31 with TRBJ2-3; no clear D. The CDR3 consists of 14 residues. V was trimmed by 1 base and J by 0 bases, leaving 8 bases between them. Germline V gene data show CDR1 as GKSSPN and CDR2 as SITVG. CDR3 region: CAWSPANSAETLYF. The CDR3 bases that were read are TGTGCCTGGAGTCCGGCCAATAGTGCAGAAACGCTGTAT. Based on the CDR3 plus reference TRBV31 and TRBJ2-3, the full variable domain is AQTIHQWPVAEIKAVGSPLSLGCTIKGKSSPNLYWYWQATGGTLQQLFYSITVGQVESVVQLNLSASRPKDDQFILSTEKLLLSHSGFYLCAWSPANSAETLYFGSGTRLTVL.

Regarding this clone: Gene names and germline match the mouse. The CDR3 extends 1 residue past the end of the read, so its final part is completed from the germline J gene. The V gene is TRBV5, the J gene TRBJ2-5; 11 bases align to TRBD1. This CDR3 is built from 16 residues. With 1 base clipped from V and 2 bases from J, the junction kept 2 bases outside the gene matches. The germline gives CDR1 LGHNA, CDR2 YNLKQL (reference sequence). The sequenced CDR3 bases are TGTGCCAGCAGCCAAGGGACAGGGGGCCGCCAAGACACCCAGTAC. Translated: CASSQGTGGRQDTQY. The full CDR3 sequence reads CASSQGTGGRQDTQYF.

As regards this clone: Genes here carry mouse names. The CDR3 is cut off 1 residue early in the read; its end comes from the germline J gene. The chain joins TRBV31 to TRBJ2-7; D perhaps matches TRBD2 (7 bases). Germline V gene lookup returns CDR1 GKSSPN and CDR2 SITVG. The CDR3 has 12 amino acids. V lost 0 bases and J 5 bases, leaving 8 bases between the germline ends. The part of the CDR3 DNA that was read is TGTGCCTGGAGTCTGGGGGGCCATGAACAGTAC. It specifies CAWSLGGHEQY. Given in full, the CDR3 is CAWSLGGHEQYF.

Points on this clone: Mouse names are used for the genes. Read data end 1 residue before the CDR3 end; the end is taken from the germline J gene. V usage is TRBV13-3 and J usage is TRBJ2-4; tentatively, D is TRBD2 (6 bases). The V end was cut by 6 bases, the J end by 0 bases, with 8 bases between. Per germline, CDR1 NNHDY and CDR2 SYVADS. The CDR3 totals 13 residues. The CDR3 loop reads CASTWGSQNTLYF. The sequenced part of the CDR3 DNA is TGTGCCAGCACTTGGGGGAGTCAAAACACCTTGTAC.

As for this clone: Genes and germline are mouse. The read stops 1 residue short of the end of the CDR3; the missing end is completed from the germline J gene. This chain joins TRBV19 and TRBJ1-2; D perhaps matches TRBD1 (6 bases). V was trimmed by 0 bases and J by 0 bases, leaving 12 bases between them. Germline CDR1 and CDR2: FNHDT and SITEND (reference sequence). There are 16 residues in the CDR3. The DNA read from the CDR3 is TGTGCCAGCAGTATAGTAAGGGGGGATGCAAACTCCGACTACACC. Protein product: CASSIVRGDANSDYT. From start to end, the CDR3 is CASSIVRGDANSDYTF.

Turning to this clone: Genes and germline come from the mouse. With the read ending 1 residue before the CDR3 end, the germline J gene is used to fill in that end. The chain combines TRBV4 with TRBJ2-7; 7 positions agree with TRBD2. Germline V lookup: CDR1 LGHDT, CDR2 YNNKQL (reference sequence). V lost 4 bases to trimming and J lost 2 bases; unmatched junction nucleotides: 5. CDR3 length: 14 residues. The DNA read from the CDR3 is TGTGCCAGCAGCTTGGGACTGTCTCCCTATGAACAGTAC. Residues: CASSLGLSPYEQY. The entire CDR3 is CASSLGLSPYEQYF.

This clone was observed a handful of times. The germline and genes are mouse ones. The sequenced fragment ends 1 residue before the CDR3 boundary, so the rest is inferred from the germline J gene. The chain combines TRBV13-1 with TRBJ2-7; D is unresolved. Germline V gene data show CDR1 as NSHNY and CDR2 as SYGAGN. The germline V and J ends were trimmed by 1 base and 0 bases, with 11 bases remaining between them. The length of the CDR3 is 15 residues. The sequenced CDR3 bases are TGTGCCAGCAGTGATCTGACGGGTAGCTCCTATGAACAGTAC. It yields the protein CASSDLTGSSYEQY. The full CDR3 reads CASSDLTGSSYEQYF.

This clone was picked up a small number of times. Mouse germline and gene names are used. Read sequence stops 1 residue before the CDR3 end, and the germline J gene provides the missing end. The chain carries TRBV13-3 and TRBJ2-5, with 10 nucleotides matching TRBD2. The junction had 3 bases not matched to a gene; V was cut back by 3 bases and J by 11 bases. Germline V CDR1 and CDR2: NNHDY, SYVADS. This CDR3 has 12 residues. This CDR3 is CASSGTGGGQYF. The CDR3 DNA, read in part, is TGTGCCAGCAGTGGGACTGGGGGAGGCCAGTAC.